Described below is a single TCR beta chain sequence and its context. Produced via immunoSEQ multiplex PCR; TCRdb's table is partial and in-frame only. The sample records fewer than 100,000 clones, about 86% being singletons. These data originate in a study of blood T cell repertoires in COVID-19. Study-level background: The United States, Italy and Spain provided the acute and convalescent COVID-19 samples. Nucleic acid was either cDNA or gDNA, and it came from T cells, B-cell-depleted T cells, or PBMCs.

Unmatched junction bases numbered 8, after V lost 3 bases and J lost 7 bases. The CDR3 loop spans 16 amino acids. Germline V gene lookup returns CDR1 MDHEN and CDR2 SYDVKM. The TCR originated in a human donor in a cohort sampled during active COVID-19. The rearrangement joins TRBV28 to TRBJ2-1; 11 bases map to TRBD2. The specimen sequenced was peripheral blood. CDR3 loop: CASSFPGLAGRNEQFF. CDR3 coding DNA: TGTGCCAGCAGTTTCCCCGGACTAGCGGGTAGGAATGAGCAGTTCTTC.